What follows describes a single T cell receptor beta chain. The antigen remains undetermined. The sample originates from a study of post-analysis software for immune sequencing data. Every TCR beta cDNA library bore unique molecular identifiers. TCRdb processed the PCR reads anew with MiXCR; each CDR3 protein has one entry. The sample has about 770,000 distinct CDR3 sequences, 46% seen once. V dropped 0 bases and J dropped 0 bases, with 10 bases sitting between them. The CDR3 loop spans 16 amino acids. The V gene's germline CDR1 is SGHDT and CDR2 YYEEEE. Study-wide points: With TRBV5-6, TRBV5-1 and TRBV20-1 included, about 5 TRBV segments were more frequent in patients than in controls.

The chain couples TRBV5-6 to TRBJ2-1; D is unresolved. Material: blood. The TCR originated in a girl between 5 and 17 years old with multiple sclerosis. CDR3 region: CASSLGAPLSYNEQFF. CDR3 sequence (DNA): TGTGCCAGCAGCTTGGGGGCACCACTCTCCTACAATGAGCAGTTCTTC.